These 27 T cell receptor beta chains share one sample of origin, sequenced in a study of T cells in Graves' hyperthyroidism and ophthalmopathy. TCR beta CDR3 sequences were amplified from RNA transcripts. A first-round RT-PCR of the TCR CDR3 used the HTBI primer set. TCRdb called the multiplex PCR reads again in MiXCR, with one record for every CDR3 protein. This table has 250,000 to 300,000 distinct CDR3 sequences, roughly 18% appearing once. The material sequenced was blood. The receptors come from a man over 45 with Graves' ophthalmopathy.

This clonotype has a count of ten or more. The chain joins TRBV11-2 to TRBJ2-7; D is tentatively TRBD1 or TRBD2 (5 bases each). Per the germline V gene, CDR1 is SGHAT and CDR2 is FQNNGV. V gave up 3 bases and J gave up 0 bases, with 12 bases separating them. The CDR3 is 15 amino acids. The CDR3 region has the DNA TGTGCCAGCAGCTTGCTGCCCGGGACCTCCTACGAGCAGTACTTC. Encoded protein: CASSLLPGTSYEQYF.

The chain joins TRBV10-2 to TRBJ2-2; TRBD1 is a possible D gene (5 bases). This CDR3 has 14 residues. V gave up 2 bases and J gave up 3 bases, with 7 bases separating them. In germline, CDR1 is WSHSY, CDR2 SAAADI. The CDR3 loop is CASSERGYTGELFF. CDR3 DNA sequence: TGCGCCAGCAGTGAGAGGGGTTACACCGGGGAGCTGTTTTTT.

This clonotype is labeled hyperexpanded. V gene TRBV7-8 combines with J gene TRBJ1-4; D ambiguous. CDR1 and CDR2 (germline): SGHVS, FQNEAQ. This CDR3 has 15 residues. V shed 10 bases and J shed 0 bases, with 15 bases lying between them. The CDR3 nucleotides read TGTGCCACCCAGAGATACGAGGCAACTAATGAAAAACTGTTTTTT. This sequence encodes CATQRYEATNEKLFF.

Comment on this clonotype: A read error is possible here, since a much larger clone lies one base away. The rearrangement links TRBV3-1 to TRBJ1-3; 9 bases agree with TRBD1. Germline CDR1 reads LGHDT; CDR2 reads YNNKEL (reference sequence). Germline trimming cut 3 bases from V and 4 bases from J; bases unmatched to any gene: 1. The CDR3 consists of 14 residues. CDR3 sequence reads: CASSQTGGGNTIYF. The CDR3 DNA sequence: TGTGCCAGCAGCCAGACAGGGGGAGGAAACACCATATATTTT.

This clonotype has only a few counts. V and J are TRBV29-1 and TRBJ2-7; 8 bases line up with TRBD2. Germline CDR1 reads SQVTM; CDR2 reads ANQGSEA. The CDR3 loop spans 14 amino acids. J gave up 3 bases and V 2 bases, and 6 bases lay outside the gene matches. CDR3 region: CSVEMREAGYEQYF. CDR3 in DNA: TGCAGCGTTGAAATGCGGGAGGCCGGCTACGAGCAGTACTTC.

The sample holds many counts of this clonotype. The rearrangement uses TRBV28 and TRBJ2-7, with D unclear. Germline V CDR1 and CDR2: MDHEN, SYDVKM. The CDR3 is made up of 13 amino acids. V was clipped by 1 base and J by 3 bases, with 7 bases between them. DNA for the CDR3: TGTGCCAGCAGTTTATCCCATATCTACGAGCAGTACTTC. This translates into CASSLSHIYEQYF.

The chain carries TRBV5-1 and TRBJ2-5, with TRBD2 matching over 11 bases. V trimming: 0 bases; J trimming: 5 bases; junction bases outside the gene matches: 9. There are 17 residues in the CDR3. Germline CDR1 and CDR2: SGHRS and YFSETQ. DNA for the CDR3: TGCGCCAGCAGCTTGGGACTAGCGGGATATGGCGGGGAGACCCAGTACTTC. Translation gives CASSLGLAGYGGETQYF.

The V gene is TRBV20-1, the J gene TRBJ2-7, with TRBD1 as a possible D gene (5 bases). CDR1 DFQATT and CDR2 SNEGSKA come from the germline V gene (reference sequence). Deletions cut 6 bases from V and 3 bases from J, with 15 bases between. This CDR3 has 13 amino acids. The CDR3 loop reads CSATTDSYYEQYF. The CDR3 nucleotides are TGCAGTGCAACCACCGACAGTTACTACGAGCAGTACTTC.

At least ten counts were recorded for this clonotype. The chain joins TRBV2 to TRBJ2-7, with D maybe TRBD2 (5 bases). The CDR3 covers 15 residues. Deletions cut 6 bases from V and 3 bases from J, with 18 bases between. Germline V gives CDR1 SNHLY, CDR2 FYNNEI. The CDR3 nucleotides read TGTGCCAGCAGCCCTTTCCGGACTCTCATCTACGAGCAGTACTTC. Translation: CASSPFRTLIYEQYF.

The CDR3 DNA is TGTGCCAGCAGATCTGGGACCCGCCAGGAGCAGTACTTC. This codes for CASRSGTRQEQYF. This chain links TRBV28 with TRBJ2-7; D tentatively reads TRBD1 or TRBD2 (5 bases each). This CDR3 comprises 13 residues. The germline gives CDR1 MDHEN, CDR2 SYDVKM. V lost 6 bases, J lost 7 bases, and 16 bases lay in between.

The V gene is TRBV20-1, the J gene TRBJ1-2, with D possibly being TRBD1 (6 bases). This CDR3 has 12 amino acids. V was shortened by 4 bases and J by 5 bases, with 11 bases between the two germline ends. Germline V gene data show CDR1 as DFQATT and CDR2 as SNEGSKA (reference sequence). In DNA form, the CDR3 reads TGCAGTGCTACCACAGGGACGTATGGCTACACCTTC. Translating it yields CSATTGTYGYTF.

This clonotype was recorded at least ten times. CDR3: CASSPPRWVAKNIQYF. As DNA, the CDR3 is TGTGCCAGCAGTCCCCCCCGGTGGGTAGCCAAAAACATTCAGTACTTC. This sequence joins TRBV28 and TRBJ2-4, with no clear D. Trimming removed 5 bases from V and 0 bases from J, with 14 bases in between. CDR3 length: 16 residues. Germline CDR1 is MDHEN and CDR2 is SYDVKM.

The sample holds many counts of this clonotype. The rearrangement uses TRBV11-2 and TRBJ1-2; D possibly corresponds to TRBD1 (5 bases). This CDR3 is built from 13 residues. Trimming pared 5 bases from V and 9 bases from J, leaving 16 bases between. Germline CDR1 SGHAT, CDR2 FQNNGV. The CDR3 region has the DNA TGTGCCAGCAGCCTAATGGGGGAGAAGAGCTACACCTTC. Protein: CASSLMGEKSYTF.

This clonotype was detected ten times or more. This chain connects TRBV27 to TRBJ2-1, with 10 bases fitting TRBD1. CDR3 size: 14 residues. Germline V CDR1 and CDR2: MNHEY, SMNVEV (reference sequence). V dropped 6 bases and J dropped 4; count of bases not matched to a gene: 3. CDR3 bases: TGTGCCAGCAGAGGACAGGGGGGGTACAATGAGCAGTTCTTC. This sequence encodes CASRGQGGYNEQFF.

This clonotype was recorded a few times. This chain connects TRBV29-1 to TRBJ2-1; no clear D. The CDR3 is 8 residues long. V lost 8 bases, J lost 6 bases, and 2 bases lay in between. Germline V gives CDR1 SQVTM, CDR2 ANQGSEA. The CDR3 reads CSTNEQFF. DNA of the CDR3: TGCAGCACCAATGAGCAGTTCTTC.

This clonotype appeared many times. V gene TRBV6-1 combines with J gene TRBJ1-5; no firm D call. The germline gives CDR1 MNHNS, CDR2 SASEGT. The CDR3 extends over 13 amino acids. Trimming stripped 4 bases from V and 6 bases from J, with 10 bases between. The DNA of the CDR3 is TGTGCCAGCAGTGGGCGTGGGGTTCAGCCCCAGCATTTT. This translates into CASSGRGVQPQHF.

This clonotype was recorded at least ten times. The rearrangement joins TRBV2 to TRBJ1-2; D uncertain. Germline CDR1 is SNHLY and CDR2 is FYNNEI. CDR3 size: 11 residues. The V end lost 4 bases, the J end lost 7 bases, and 7 bases lay between the germline ends. CDR3 coding DNA: TGTGCCAGCAGTGTTGGTTCTGGCTACACCTTC. Protein: CASSVGSGYTF.

Many counts were recorded for this clonotype. The chain couples TRBV18 to TRBJ2-1, with D perhaps given as TRBD1 or TRBD2 (5 bases each). CDR1 is KGHSH, CDR2 LQKENI, per germline. The CDR3 has 12 amino acids. V was clipped by 0 bases and J by 10 bases, with 7 bases between them. In nucleotides, the CDR3 is TGTGCCAGCTCACCACCGTGGGGGGAGCAGTTCTTC. Protein product: CASSPPWGEQFF.

The chain is built from TRBV6-1 and TRBJ1-2; 7 bases match TRBD1. With V trimmed by 4 bases and J by 6 bases, 8 bases remained unmatched. This CDR3 has 14 residues. Germline V gene data show CDR1 as MNHNS and CDR2 as SASEGT. The CDR3 nucleotides are TGTGCCAGCAGTGCCCCCGGGACAGTAGATGGCTACACCTTC. Its protein product is CASSAPGTVDGYTF.

Comments on this clonotype: This may be a read error: a much more frequent sequence differs by one nucleotide. This rearrangement joins TRBV5-1 to TRBJ2-7; no definite D call. V gave up 1 base and J gave up 5 bases, with 16 bases separating them. The CDR3 is made up of 15 amino acids. Germline CDR1 and CDR2: SGHRS and YFSETQ. The CDR3 bases are TGCGCCAGCAGCTTGACCGCCGGAAGCACCCACGAGCAGTACTTC. Translation gives CASSLTAGSTHEQYF.

This chain connects TRBV6-1 to TRBJ2-7, with D uncertain. Between the trimmed V and J ends, which lost 2 bases and 1 base, there was a span of 9 bases. Germline V gene data show CDR1 as MNHNS and CDR2 as SASEGT. CDR3 length equals 14 residues. CDR3: CASSELWGSYEQYF. CDR3 nucleotides: TGTGCCAGCAGTGAATTGTGGGGATCCTACGAGCAGTACTTC.

On this clonotype: At one of its ends the junction is not consistent with the germline gene, which may arise from a read error. This chain joins TRBV18 and TRBJ1-1; perhaps TRBD1 as D (5 bases). The CDR3 loop spans 11 amino acids. CDR1 is KGHSH, CDR2 LQKENI, per germline. The CDR3 region is CASPPGTEAFF. The CDR3 DNA is TGTGCCAGCCCACCAGGGACTGAAGCTTTCTTT.

This chain links TRBV14 with TRBJ2-5; D not certain. CDR1 and CDR2 (germline): SGHDN, FVKESK. V was cut by 7 bases and J by 5 bases, with 20 bases left in between. The CDR3 is made up of 15 amino acids. CDR3 in amino acids: CASTRSGQGQETQYF. CDR3 nucleotide sequence: TGTGCCAGCACCCGATCCGGTCAAGGGCAGGAGACCCAGTACTTC.

This clonotype was observed many times. The chain combines TRBV6-1 with TRBJ2-7; D is unclear. V lost 8 bases, J lost 2 bases, and 7 bases lay in between. This CDR3 spans 11 amino acids. Per germline, CDR1 MNHNS and CDR2 SASEGT. CDR3 in DNA: TGTGCCAGCGCAGTGCCCTACGAGCAGTACTTC. Protein sequence: CASAVPYEQYF.

This clonotype was observed many times. The chain joins TRBV5-1 to TRBJ2-3, with 13 bases that match TRBD2. Germline-derived CDR1 and CDR2 are SGHRS and YFSETQ. This CDR3 region has 18 residues. The junction had 8 bases not matched to a gene; V was cut back by 3 bases and J by 1 base. As DNA, the CDR3 is TGCGCCAGCAGCTCCGGGACTAGCGGGAAAGTCGGCACAGATACGCAGTATTTT. Amino acids: CASSSGTSGKVGTDTQYF.

There are many counts of this clonotype. The J gene is TRBJ1-1, the V gene TRBV11-2; the match to TRBD1 covers 7 bases. Germline V gives CDR1 SGHAT, CDR2 FQNNGV. The length of the CDR3 is 15 residues. Trimming removed 5 bases from V and 1 base from J; junction bases left unmatched: 7. The CDR3 coding sequence is TGTGCCAGCAGCCCCGGCAGGACAGGGAACACTGAAGCTTTCTTT. It yields the protein CASSPGRTGNTEAFF.

This clonotype was found many times. The V gene is TRBV20-1, the J gene TRBJ1-2; D ambiguous. In germline, CDR1 is DFQATT, CDR2 SNEGSKA (reference sequence). The CDR3 is 13 amino acids. V was shortened by 1 base and J by 4 bases, with 10 bases between the two germline ends. In DNA form, the CDR3 reads TGCAGTGCTAGAGTTCAGAGACTCTATGGCTACACCTTC. It encodes CSARVQRLYGYTF.